This T cell receptor beta chain was captured in a study of identical twins. Regarding the study as a whole: Invariant MAIT and iNKT cells could partly confound zero-insertion analyses. Within beta out-of-frame sequences, the excess sharing observed between twins was weaker.

J was trimmed by 8 bases and V by 2 bases; bases with no gene match: 4. CDR1 and CDR2 (germline): SGHRS, YFSETQ. The CDR3 spans 13 residues. cDNA molecules carried unique molecular identifiers, and template switching added a universal primer site. From the 5' RACE reads, TCRdb called clonotypes with MiXCR, one entry per CDR3 protein. The sample contains approximately 1.8 million distinct CDR3 sequences, around 33% of which appear only once. This clonotype was found a few times. Its antigen is still unknown. This TCR was sampled from a newborn girl in good health. The chain couples TRBV5-1 to TRBJ1-2; 9 bases fit TRBD1. Material: cord blood. The CDR3: CASSLTGGLGYTF. The CDR3 DNA is TGCGCCAGCAGCTTAACAGGGGGCCTGGGCTACACCTTC.